Included here is one T cell receptor (beta chain) sequence, with context. Its specificity is unknown. These data originate in a study of siplizumab effects on memory and regulatory T cells. Per sample, roughly 10^5 TCR templates underwent assay. Here immunoSEQ multiplex PCR was the method, and the copy in TCRdb shows in-frame clones only, minus some. The data contain 50,000 or so clones, 95% to 98% of them singletons. The CDR3 runs 16 residues. Germline V gives CDR1 SGHKS, CDR2 YYEKEE (reference sequence). Between the trimmed V and J ends, which lost 2 bases and 0 bases, there was a span of 15 bases. Regarding the study as a whole: Memory T cells appeared less diverse than naive cells, which seemed to contribute substantially to alloresponse. Suppressive capability of dividing Tregs from siplizumab cultures went unverified.

The V gene is TRBV5-5, the J gene TRBJ2-7, with D perhaps given as TRBD1 or TRBD2 (5 bases each). The sequencing sample was made of naive CD4+ T cells sorted from blood. The clonotype was recovered from a human donor in good health. Here the CDR3 DNA reads TGTGCCAGCAGCTTTCCCGGGACGGATGCCTCCTACGAGCAGTACTTC. Its protein product is CASSFPGTDASYEQYF.